Listed below are T cell receptor beta chains from one sample, sequenced in a study of blood T cell repertoires in COVID-19. Generated by immunoSEQ multiplex PCR, the TCRdb table keeps only in-frame clones and is missing some. The sample carries 220,000 or so clones, 65% to 85% recorded once. What was sequenced was PBMCs or T cells enriched from blood (not recorded which). These receptors originate from a woman in her forties who had recovered from COVID-19. The CDR3 runs from the conserved cysteine through the conserved F or W. A D gene is named only where the DNA matches it firmly. Part of the rows lack a size; the others show once, few, many or a class for expanded clones.

d_call: TRBD1
j_call: TRBJ1-1
v_call: TRBV5-1
clone_size: once
cdr3_nt: TGCGCCAGCAGCTGGGACAGGGCTGGGAACACTGAAGCTTTCTTT
cdr3_aa: CASSWDRAGNTEAFF

d_call: TRBD1
j_call: TRBJ1-2
v_call: TRBV28
clone_size: .
cdr3_nt: TGTGCCAGCAGTCCCCGACAGGGATTTCAGAATGGCTACACCTTC
cdr3_aa: CASSPRQGFQNGYTF

d_call: .
j_call: TRBJ1-1
v_call: TRBV28
clone_size: .
cdr3_nt: TGTGCCAGCAGTTTAAGGGGTCAGGGTTATTACACTGAAGCTTTCTTT
cdr3_aa: CASSLRGQGYYTEAFF

d_call: TRBD1
j_call: TRBJ1-5
v_call: TRBV19
clone_size: .
cdr3_nt: TGTGCCAGTACCAAATTGACAGGGAAAGGGTATCAGCCCCAGCATTTT
cdr3_aa: CASTKLTGKGYQPQHF

d_call: .
j_call: TRBJ2-5
v_call: TRBV15
clone_size: .
cdr3_nt: TGTGCCACCAGCAGAGGGCGGGAAGAGACCCAGTACTTC
cdr3_aa: CATSRGREETQYF

d_call: .
j_call: TRBJ2-1
v_call: TRBV5-1
clone_size: .
cdr3_nt: TGCGCCAGCAGCGTCGGACTTGTCTACAATGAGCAGTTCTTC
cdr3_aa: CASSVGLVYNEQFF

d_call: .
j_call: TRBJ1-1
v_call: TRBV19
clone_size: .
cdr3_nt: TGTGCCAGTAGTATAGGAGGTTTGGAGATGAACACTGAAGCTTTCTTT
cdr3_aa: CASSIGGLEMNTEAFF

d_call: TRBD1
j_call: TRBJ1-1
v_call: TRBV18
clone_size: .
cdr3_nt: TGTGCCAGCTCACTCCGGGACAGCATGAACACTGAAGCTTTCTTT
cdr3_aa: CASSLRDSMNTEAFF

d_call: .
j_call: TRBJ2-3
v_call: TRBV28
clone_size: .
cdr3_nt: TGTGCCAGCAGTTTCGGTGATACGCAGTATTTT
cdr3_aa: CASSFGDTQYF

d_call: .
j_call: TRBJ2-7
v_call: TRBV28
clone_size: .
cdr3_nt: TGTGCCAGCAGTTTACAGGGGTCCACCTACGAGCAGTACTTC
cdr3_aa: CASSLQGSTYEQYF

d_call: .
j_call: TRBJ1-1
v_call: TRBV13
clone_size: .
cdr3_nt: TGTGCCAGCAGCTTAAGAGAGAACACTGAAGCTTTCTTT
cdr3_aa: CASSLRENTEAFF

d_call: TRBD1
j_call: TRBJ1-2
v_call: TRBV27
clone_size: once
cdr3_nt: TGTGCCAGCAGTTTCAGGGGGCTCACGGGCTACACCTTC
cdr3_aa: CASSFRGLTGYTF

d_call: TRBD1
j_call: TRBJ2-5
v_call: TRBV9
clone_size: .
cdr3_nt: TGTGCCAGCAGCGTAGAGGACAGGGATGAAGAGACCCAGTACTTC
cdr3_aa: CASSVEDRDEETQYF

d_call: TRBD2
j_call: TRBJ2-7
v_call: TRBV28
clone_size: .
cdr3_nt: TGTGCCAGCAGTCCCGCTGGGAGCGGGATTTACGAGCAGTACTTC
cdr3_aa: CASSPAGSGIYEQYF

d_call: .
j_call: TRBJ2-1
v_call: TRBV5-1
clone_size: .
cdr3_nt: TGCGCCAGCAGCTTGGGGTTCGGAGCCTACAATGAGCAGTTCTTC
cdr3_aa: CASSLGFGAYNEQFF

d_call: .
j_call: TRBJ1-2
v_call: TRBV7-8
clone_size: .
cdr3_nt: TGTGCCAGCAGCTTACAACAGGCCGGGAACTATGGCTACACCTTC
cdr3_aa: CASSLQQAGNYGYTF

d_call: TRBD2
j_call: TRBJ2-1
v_call: TRBV18
clone_size: .
cdr3_nt: TGTGCCAGCTCACCCGGACTAGATAATGAGCAGTTCTTC
cdr3_aa: CASSPGLDNEQFF

d_call: TRBD2
j_call: TRBJ2-4
v_call: TRBV19
clone_size: .
cdr3_nt: TGTGCCAGTAGTCGGGGGCTAGCGGGAGGGATAGCCAAAAACATTCAGTACTTC
cdr3_aa: CASSRGLAGGIAKNIQYF

d_call: .
j_call: TRBJ1-3
v_call: TRBV4-1
clone_size: .
cdr3_nt: TGCGCCAGCAGCCGGGACAATGGATTCTCTGGAAACACCATATATTTT
cdr3_aa: CASSRDNGFSGNTIYF

d_call: .
j_call: TRBJ1-2
v_call: TRBV21-1
clone_size: .
cdr3_nt: TGTGCCAGCAGCAAAGGAGGATCATTTACCTTGGGTAGAGGGTACTATGGCTACACCTTC
cdr3_aa: CASSKGGSFTLGRGYYGYTF

d_call: TRBD1
j_call: TRBJ1-1
v_call: TRBV6-2/TRBV6-3
clone_size: .
cdr3_nt: TGTGCCAGCAGTTTTTTCAGGGGGGCGGACACTGAAGCTTTCTTT
cdr3_aa: CASSFFRGADTEAFF

d_call: TRBD2
j_call: TRBJ2-3
v_call: TRBV3-1/TRBV3-2
clone_size: .
cdr3_nt: TGTGCCAGCAGCCAAGTTCCCATAGCGGGAGTCGTAGATACGCAGTATTTT
cdr3_aa: CASSQVPIAGVVDTQYF